The 21 T cell receptor beta chains below all came from one sample that was sequenced in a study of T cells in tuberculosis. The protocol was immunoSEQ multiplex PCR, while the TCRdb copy is restricted to in-frame clones and leaves out a portion. The table records 30,000 to 40,000 clones, roughly 97% of them present only once. The sequencing sample was made of PBMCs. The receptors were gathered from a donor aged 10-29 years with latent tuberculosis or without tuberculosis infection.

The chain combines TRBV5-1 with TRBJ1-2; D unresolved. Per the germline V gene, CDR1 is SGHRS and CDR2 is YFSETQ. V was trimmed by 0 bases and J by 0 bases, leaving 12 bases between them. The CDR3 totals 16 residues. CDR3 amino acids: CASSLGISTTNYGYTF. CDR3 DNA: TGCGCCAGCAGCTTGGGAATCTCTACCACTAACTATGGCTACACCTTC.

The V gene is TRBV5-4, the J gene TRBJ1-1, with 7 bases lining up with TRBD1. The CDR3 sequence is 14 residues long. In germline, CDR1 is SGHNT, CDR2 YYREEE (reference sequence). V lost 3 bases, J lost 1 base, and 3 bases stayed unmatched. Here the CDR3 reads CASSSRDRNTEAFF. The CDR3, as DNA: TGTGCCAGCAGCTCCCGGGACAGGAACACTGAAGCTTTCTTT.

V and J are TRBV29-1 and TRBJ2-3; D perhaps matches TRBD2 (7 bases). From germline, CDR1 is SQVTM and CDR2 ANQGSEA. The CDR3 runs 16 residues. V was clipped by 1 base and J by 5 bases, with 19 bases between them. CDR3 in amino acids: CSVEGQPRGAIDTQYF. CDR3 DNA: TGCAGCGTTGAAGGGCAGCCCCGGGGGGCAATAGATACGCAGTATTTT.

This sequence joins TRBV30 and TRBJ1-5; D remains ambiguous. Germline loops: CDR1 GTSNPN, CDR2 SVGIG (reference sequence). V lost 0 bases and J 5 bases, leaving 11 bases between the germline ends. The length of the CDR3 is 14 residues. The CDR3 DNA follows: TGTGCCTGGAGTGTACTAGGCGGAGATCAGCCCCAGCATTTT. Protein sequence: CAWSVLGGDQPQHF.

The chain links TRBV5-1 to TRBJ1-1, with 7 nucleotides matching TRBD1. The CDR3 contains 14 residues. The germline V gene has CDR1 SGHRS and CDR2 YFSETQ. J lost 3 bases, V lost 5 bases, and 7 bases had no gene match. The DNA for the CDR3 is TGCGCCAGCAGTCCCGACAGGGCCGACACTGAAGCTTTCTTT. This sequence encodes CASSPDRADTEAFF.

V is TRBV9 and J is TRBJ2-3; 8 bases map to TRBD2. The CDR3 is made up of 16 amino acids. Germline assignment: CDR1 SGDLS and CDR2 YYNGEE. V was pared by 0 bases and J by 2 bases, with 5 bases of the junction left unmatched. Here the CDR3 DNA reads TGTGCCAGCAGCGTAGCTACGGGGGGGAACACAGATACGCAGTATTTT. As protein: CASSVATGGNTDTQYF.

The V and J genes are TRBV18 and TRBJ2-2; no definite D call. V gave up 0 bases and J gave up 6 bases, with 8 bases separating them. The V gene's germline CDR1 is KGHSH and CDR2 LQKENI. The CDR3 loop spans 14 amino acids. The DNA of the CDR3 is TGTGCCAGCTCACCACCGTCCAGGTCCGGGGAGCTGTTTTTT. This sequence encodes CASSPPSRSGELFF.

The CDR3 bases are TGTGCCAGCAGTGAAAAGCTGGAGACCCAGTACTTC. It codes for CASSEKLETQYF. The chain uses TRBV25-1 and TRBJ2-5; D is unclear. Germline V gene sequence: CDR1 MGHDK, CDR2 SYGVNS. V dropped 2 bases and J dropped 5 bases, with 6 bases sitting between them. The CDR3 is 12 amino acids.

The V and J genes are TRBV6-1 and TRBJ1-2, with 9 bases matching TRBD1. CDR1 and CDR2 (germline): MNHNS, SASEGT. V lost 8 bases and J lost 5; bases outside the gene matches: 0. This CDR3 has 11 residues. The chain's CDR3 is CASGTGYGYTF. The CDR3 DNA sequence: TGTGCCAGCGGGACAGGGTATGGCTACACCTTC.

The chain combines TRBV6-1 with TRBJ1-4, with 8 positions matching TRBD1. Germline loops: CDR1 MNHNS, CDR2 SASEGT. The length of the CDR3 is 15 residues. After removal of 8 bases from V and 7 bases from J, the junction contained 12 bases not matched to a gene. The CDR3 sequence is CASRDRRQLGEKLFF. CDR3 in DNA: TGTGCCAGCCGGGACAGGCGACAACTCGGTGAAAAACTGTTTTTT.

This chain uses TRBV19 with TRBJ2-1, with a tentative D call TRBD1 (5 bases). The CDR3 has 13 residues. V shed 5 bases and J shed 1 base, with 6 bases lying between them. The V gene's germline CDR1 is LNHDA and CDR2 SQIVND (reference sequence). The CDR3 loop reads CASSAGSYNEQFF. The CDR3, as DNA: TGTGCCAGTAGTGCAGGGTCCTACAATGAGCAGTTCTTC.

The V gene is TRBV6-1, the J gene TRBJ2-7; no clear D. Germline values: CDR1 MNHNS, CDR2 SASEGT. The CDR3 is made up of 15 amino acids. Trimming shortened V by 5 bases and J by 6 bases, and 20 bases separated the two germline ends. CDR3: CASSSKSAPTFEQYF. The DNA for the CDR3 is TGTGCCAGCAGTTCTAAATCTGCCCCAACTTTCGAGCAGTACTTC.

The CDR3 protein is CASSLQTGQGSGEQYF. CDR3 DNA: TGCGCCAGCAGCCTACAAACGGGACAGGGAAGCGGTGAGCAGTACTTC. The chain couples TRBV4-1 to TRBJ2-7; 9 bases align to TRBD1. Germline V gives CDR1 MGHRA, CDR2 YSYEKL. V shed 4 bases, J shed 7 bases, and the junction held 14 bases outside the gene matches. The length of the CDR3 is 16 residues.

This chain links TRBV6-1 with TRBJ2-7; 7 nucleotides line up with TRBD1. The CDR3 runs to 15 residues. Trimming removed 3 bases from V and 2 bases from J; junction bases left unmatched: 7. The germline V gene has CDR1 MNHNS and CDR2 SASEGT. CDR3: CASSDLGQGAYEQYF. For the CDR3, the DNA is TGTGCCAGCAGTGATCTTGGGCAGGGGGCCTACGAGCAGTACTTC.

The chain is built from TRBV5-1 and TRBJ1-2, with 7 bases matching TRBD1. Germline lookup yields CDR1 SGHRS and CDR2 YFSETQ. V lost 0 bases, J lost 7 bases, and 9 bases stayed unmatched. The CDR3 covers 15 residues. This CDR3 is CASSLGVTGTSGYTF. The CDR3, as DNA: TGCGCCAGCAGCTTGGGAGTGACAGGGACGAGTGGCTACACCTTC. Variable domain in full (rest from reference TRBV5-1 and TRBJ1-2): KAGVTQTPRYLIKTRGQQVTLSCSPISGHRSVSWYQQTPGQGLQFLFEYFSETQRNKGNFPGRFSGRQFSNSRSEMNVSTLELGDSALYLCASSLGVTGTSGYTFGSGTRLTVV.

This chain joins TRBV9 and TRBJ1-4, with D possibly TRBD1 on 5 matching bases. Trimming left V 2 bases short and J 1 base short, with 6 bases between. The CDR3 consists of 14 residues. From germline, CDR1 is SGDLS and CDR2 YYNGEE. The CDR3 loop reads CASSVGGTNEKLFF. CDR3 DNA: TGTGCCAGCAGCGTGGGGGGAACTAATGAAAAACTGTTTTTT. Supplemented by reference TRBV9 and TRBJ1-4, the full variable domain reads DSGVTQTPKHLITATGQRVTLRCSPRSGDLSVYWYQQSLDQGLQFLIQYYNGEERAKGNILERFSAQQFPDLHSELNLSSLELGDSALYFCASSVGGTNEKLFFGSGTQLSVL.

This clone showed up just once. The V call is TRBV7-9, the J call TRBJ1-2, with D uncertain. This CDR3 region has 12 residues. Germline V lookup: CDR1 SEHNR, CDR2 FQNEAQ (reference sequence). Trimming left V 1 base short and J 8 bases short, with 8 bases between. The CDR3 protein is CASSLESGGYTF. DNA for the CDR3: TGTGCCAGCAGCTTAGAAAGCGGGGGCTACACCTTC.

As regards this clone: This sample includes further DNA sequences coding for the same CDR3. The CDR3: CASRPQGPGNTIYF. The CDR3 nucleotides read TGTGCCAGCAGGCCCCAGGGGCCCGGAAACACCATATATTTT. The J gene is TRBJ1-3, the V gene TRBV2; D possibly corresponds to TRBD1 (6 bases). CDR3 length: 14 residues. Trimming removed 6 bases at V and 4 bases at J, with 13 bases between. Germline CDR1 is SNHLY and CDR2 is FYNNEI.

V usage is TRBV2 and J usage is TRBJ2-3, with 9 bases matching TRBD1. J gave up 1 base and V 5 bases, and 7 bases lay outside the gene matches. CDR3 length equals 16 residues. The germline V gene has CDR1 SNHLY and CDR2 FYNNEI. The CDR3 reads CASSYTRDRGTDTQYF. For the CDR3, the DNA is TGTGCCAGCAGTTACACCCGGGACAGGGGCACAGATACGCAGTATTTT.

The chain combines TRBV29-1 with TRBJ1-1; 11 bases are a match to TRBD1. V lost 3 bases to trimming and J lost 7 bases; unmatched junction nucleotides: 4. The length of the CDR3 is 13 residues. The germline CDR1 and CDR2 sequences are SQVTM and ANQGSEA. CDR3 bases: TGCAGCGTTGAGCCTGGGACAGGGGGTGAAGCTTTCTTT. It codes for CSVEPGTGGEAFF. The variable domain in full, with the rest retrieved from reference TRBV29-1 and TRBJ1-1, is SAVISQKPSRDICQRGTSLTIQCQVDSQVTMMFWYRQQPGQSLTLIATANQGSEATYESGFVIDKFPISRPNLTFSTLTVSNMSPEDSSIYLCSVEPGTGGEAFFGQGTRLTVV.

This clone appeared once. This sequence joins TRBV7-9 and TRBJ1-1, with D unclear. CDR1 and CDR2 from the germline V gene are SEHNR and FQNEAQ (reference sequence). CDR3 length: 11 amino acids. V was cut by 5 bases and J by 4 bases, with 5 bases left in between. CDR3 DNA sequence: TGTGCCAGCAGCGCCGGCACTGAAGCTTTCTTT. Its protein is CASSAGTEAFF. Drawing the rest from reference TRBV7-9 and TRBJ1-1, the complete variable domain is DTGVSQNPRHKITKRGQNVTFRCDPISEHNRLYWYRQTLGQGPEFLTYFQNEAQLEKSRLLSDRFSAERPKGSFSTLEIQRTEQGDSAMYLCASSAGTEAFFGQGTRLTVV.